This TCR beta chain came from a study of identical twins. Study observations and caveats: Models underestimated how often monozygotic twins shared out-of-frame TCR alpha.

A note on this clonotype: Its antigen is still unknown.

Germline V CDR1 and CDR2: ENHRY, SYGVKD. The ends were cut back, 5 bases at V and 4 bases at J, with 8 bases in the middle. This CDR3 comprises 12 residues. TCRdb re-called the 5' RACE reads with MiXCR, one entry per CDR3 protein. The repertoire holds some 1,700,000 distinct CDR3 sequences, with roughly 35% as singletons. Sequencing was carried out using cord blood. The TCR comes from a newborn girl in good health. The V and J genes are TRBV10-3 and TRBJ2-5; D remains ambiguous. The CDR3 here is CAISRHRETQYF. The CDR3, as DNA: TGTGCCATCAGTCGACACCGAGAGACCCAGTACTTC.